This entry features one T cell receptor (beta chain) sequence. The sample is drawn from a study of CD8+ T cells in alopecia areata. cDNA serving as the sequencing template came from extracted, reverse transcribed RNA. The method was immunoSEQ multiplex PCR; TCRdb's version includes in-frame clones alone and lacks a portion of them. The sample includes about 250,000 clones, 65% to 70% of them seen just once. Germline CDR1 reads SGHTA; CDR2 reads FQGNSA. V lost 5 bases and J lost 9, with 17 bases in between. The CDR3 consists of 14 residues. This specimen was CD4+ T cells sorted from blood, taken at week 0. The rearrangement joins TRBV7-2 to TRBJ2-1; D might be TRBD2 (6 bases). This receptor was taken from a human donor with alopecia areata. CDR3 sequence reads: CASSRWGGRGEQFF. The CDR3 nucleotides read TGTGCCAGCAGCCGCTGGGGAGGTAGGGGTGAGCAGTTCTTC.